Many counts were recorded for the clone carrying this TCR beta chain. This CDR3 has 16 residues. Germline-derived CDR1 and CDR2 are MNHEY and SMNVEV (reference sequence). The V and J ends lost 2 bases and 0 bases, in that order; junction bases with no gene match: 3. The TCR beta CDR3 regions underwent amplification using RNA transcripts as the source. TCR CDR3 regions were first amplified by RT-PCR with HTBI primers. TCRdb re-derived calls from the multiplex PCR reads in MiXCR, one entry per CDR3 protein. The table records 500,000 to 750,000 distinct CDR3 sequences, approximately 15% of them present only once. This sample was included in a study of T cells in Graves' hyperthyroidism and ophthalmopathy.

V usage is TRBV27 and J usage is TRBJ2-1; 8 nucleotides line up with TRBD2. Specimen: blood. The TCR originated in a woman aged 25-40 years with Graves' hyperthyroidism. The CDR3 coding sequence is TGTGCCAGCAGTTTACCCGGGACTAGCTCCTACAATGAGCAGTTCTTC. Translating it yields CASSLPGTSSYNEQFF.